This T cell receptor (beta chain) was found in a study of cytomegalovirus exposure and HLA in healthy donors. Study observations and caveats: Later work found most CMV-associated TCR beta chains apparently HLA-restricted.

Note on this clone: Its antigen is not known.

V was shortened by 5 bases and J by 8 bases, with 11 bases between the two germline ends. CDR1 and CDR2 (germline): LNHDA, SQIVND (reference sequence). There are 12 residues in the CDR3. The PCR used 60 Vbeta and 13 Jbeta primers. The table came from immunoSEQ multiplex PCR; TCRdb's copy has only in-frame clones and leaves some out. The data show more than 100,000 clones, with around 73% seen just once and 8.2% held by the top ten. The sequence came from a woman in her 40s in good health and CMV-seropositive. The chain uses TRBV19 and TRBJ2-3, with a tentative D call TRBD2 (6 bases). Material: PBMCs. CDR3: CASSGGSLTQYF. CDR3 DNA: TGTGCCAGTAGTGGGGGGTCACTTACGCAGTATTTT. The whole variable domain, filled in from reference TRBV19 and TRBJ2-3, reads DGGITQSPKYLFRKEGQNVTLSCEQNLNHDAMYWYRQDPGQGLRLIYYSQIVNDFQKGDIAEGYSVSREKKESFPLTVTSAQKNPTAFYLCASSGGSLTQYFGPGTRLTVL.